This T cell receptor beta chain originates from a study of cytomegalovirus exposure and HLA in healthy donors (dated by TCRdb to 2016 to 2017). Notes on the research overall: According to a later analysis, one platform produced both the 110 or so validation repertoires and the approximately 660 repertoires of the first cohort. To predict cytomegalovirus infection status, the study combined high-throughput TCR immunosequencing, statistical association of individual TCRs with disease status, and machine learning. The study was designed to test whether signatures of past pathogen exposure could be identified by cataloging public T cell receptors. In addition to the first cohort of roughly 670 subjects, a separate validation cohort of approximately 130 different subjects was used.

Donors formed part of the validation cohort, which comprised 120 subjects and was distinct from the first cohort of 690 or so subjects. The study at large found these results: The study listed 164 TCR beta chains as associated with cytomegalovirus. The classifier was reported to diagnose cytomegalovirus status with high specificity and sensitivity in both the original and validation cohorts. In a later analysis, TCRs clustered in the first cohort were found to also tend to co-occur in the 120 or so validation repertoires, with 85% to 95% of cluster scores above 0. It was suggested by the authors that the approach could potentially be generalized to other disease states and immunological phenotypes. Most TCR sequences were seen in very few donors, while some public TCRs were found in many individuals. Three of the identified cytomegalovirus-associated TCR beta chains were confirmed in vitro to be specific for cytomegalovirus antigens. A later analysis had no HLA typing for the validation cohort, so co-occurrence there was scored across all 110 or so repertoires.

The CDR3 covers 11 residues, taking in both the cysteine and the phenylalanine. The only DNA kept is the CDR3, 33 bases in frame from the first base. Trimming costs V 3 bases and J 2 bases, and their ends lie 4 bases apart. The CDR1 and CDR2 encoded by the germline V gene (reference sequence) are GTSNPN and SVGIG. Libraries were prepared through the immunoSEQ multiplex PCR assay. Regarding the original processing steps: A statistical classification framework was built for diagnosing cytomegalovirus status from the catalog of TCR beta chain sequences. TCRdb holds this immuneACCESS table with in-frame rearrangements only. Some clones are missing; in checked studies, unresolved V genes explain under half, and the rest has no known cause. For V, J and clone size, that table is used; D and trimming come from the DNA. This sample holds more than 75,000 clones; just under 95% were observed only once. Roughly 0.74% of the sample is held by the ten biggest clonotypes.

Concerning this clone: Its antigen remains unidentified. Per-base quality was not reported, and no clone a single base away is much larger than it.

Material for sequencing was PBMCs. This sequence uses TRBV30 and TRBJ2-5, with no confidently assigned D gene. The receptor was derived from a man between 18 and 29 years old in good health and CMV-seronegative. This receptor has the CDR3 CAWRIQETQYF. The DNA is as follows: TGTGCCTGGAGAATACAAGAGACCCAGTACTTC.